The 17 T cell receptor beta chains listed next were all sequenced from one sample in a study of human T cells and chemical hapten exposure. One entry per CDR3 protein results from TCRdb running MiXCR on the RACE reads. The table shows a few hundred thousand distinct CDR3 sequences, with roughly 6% occurring only once. The sample's time point: patch test 2, 6 weeks after DPC sensitization. Treatment noted: therapeutic diphenylcyclopropenone sensitization with weekly scalp DPC. The sample in question was whole blood, obtained in connection with sensitization to the hapten diphenylcyclopropenone (DPC). These receptors came from a woman aged 18 to 35 with alopecia areata. Some clones in this sample may be carry-over from other donors' samples.

This clonotype was seen many times. The CDR3 DNA reads as TGTGCCAGCAGCCCCGGGCCGGGGGAAACTGAAGCTTTCTTT. Residues: CASSPGPGETEAFF. The rearrangement joins TRBV5-5 to TRBJ1-1; maybe TRBD1 (5 bases). Trimming removed 4 bases at V and 5 bases at J, with 15 bases between. The V gene's germline CDR1 is SGHKS and CDR2 YYEKEE (reference sequence). This CDR3 is built from 14 residues.

The chain couples TRBV6-2 or TRBV6-3 to TRBJ2-6; no reliable D call. The V and J ends lost 4 bases and 0 bases respectively, with 19 bases between them. This CDR3 spans 19 amino acids. Germline V lookup: CDR1 MNHEY, CDR2 SVGEGT. CDR3 region: CASSFNPQSISSGANVLTF. CDR3 in DNA: TGTGCCAGCAGTTTTAACCCCCAGAGCATCAGCTCTGGGGCCAACGTCCTGACTTTC.

The J gene is TRBJ2-5, the V gene TRBV7-2; a weak D match, TRBD2 (5 bases). Germline V CDR1 and CDR2: SGHTA, FQGNSA. V gave up 3 bases and J gave up 1 base, with 9 bases separating them. The CDR3 contains 14 residues. The CDR3 loop is CASSLELVQETQYF. Here the CDR3 DNA reads TGTGCCAGCAGCTTGGAACTAGTCCAAGAGACCCAGTACTTC.

The V call is TRBV9, the J call TRBJ1-5, with TRBD1 as a possible D gene (5 bases). V was shortened by 3 bases and J by 7 bases, with 14 bases between the two germline ends. Germline V gene sequence: CDR1 SGDLS, CDR2 YYNGEE. The CDR3 is 14 amino acids. The CDR3 nucleotides are TGTGCCAGCAGCGCGGGCCCCTGGGGGCAGCCCCAGCATTTT. This codes for CASSAGPWGQPQHF.

This clonotype was found many times. The chain has TRBV6-2 or TRBV6-3 and TRBJ2-5; D is possibly TRBD2 (6 bases). This CDR3 is 17 amino acids long. V was trimmed by 0 bases and J by 2 bases, leaving 16 bases between them. CDR1 is MNHEY, CDR2 SVGEGT, per germline. The chain's CDR3 is CASSYSKSGVYQETQYF. In DNA form, the CDR3 reads TGTGCCAGCAGTTACTCGAAATCGGGGGTCTATCAAGAGACCCAGTACTTC.

In its sample, this clonotype was seen many times. The rearrangement joins TRBV3-1 to TRBJ1-5; D call uncertain. Germline V gives CDR1 LGHDT, CDR2 YNNKEL (reference sequence). This CDR3 is 13 amino acids long. The V end was cut by 2 bases, the J end by 5 bases, with 7 bases between. In nucleotides, the CDR3 is TGTGCCAGCAGCCAAATGGGAGATCAGCCCCAGCATTTT. Amino acid sequence: CASSQMGDQPQHF.

This clonotype was recorded at least ten times. The chain recombines TRBV4-1 with TRBJ1-4, with D possibly TRBD1 on 6 matching bases. Germline-derived CDR1 and CDR2 are MGHRA and YSYEKL. The CDR3 totals 17 residues. V was pared by 4 bases and J by 0 bases, with 15 bases between. In DNA form, the CDR3 reads TGCGCCAGCAGCCCAGTAATCCGACAGGCAACTAATGAAAAACTGTTTTTT. This encodes CASSPVIRQATNEKLFF.

This clonotype was seen repeatedly, ten times or more. This chain links TRBV20-1 with TRBJ1-5, with D unresolved. V was pared by 3 bases and J by 3 bases, with 9 bases between. This CDR3 contains 13 residues. CDR1 and CDR2 (germline): DFQATT, SNEGSKA (reference sequence). As DNA, the CDR3 is TGCAGTGCTAGTAACAGAGACAATCAGCCCCAGCATTTT. Translated: CSASNRDNQPQHF.

This clonotype has a handful of counts. The rearrangement links TRBV7-2 to TRBJ2-1, with 16 bases fitting TRBD2. The length of the CDR3 is 17 residues. CDR1 SGHTA and CDR2 FQGNSA come from the germline V gene. V lost 5 bases, J lost 7 bases, and 8 bases stayed unmatched. Here the CDR3 DNA reads TGTGCCAGCAGCAGAGGGACTAGCGGGGGGGCGTTTAATGAGCAGTTCTTC. Its protein is CASSRGTSGGAFNEQFF.

Many counts were recorded for this clonotype. The rearrangement joins TRBV7-6 to TRBJ1-4; D remains unclear. Trimming shortened V by 5 bases and J by 9 bases, and 13 bases separated the two germline ends. This CDR3 region has 13 residues. Germline CDR1 reads SGHVS; CDR2 reads FNYEAQ. In nucleotides, the CDR3 is TGTGCCAGCAGCGCGGGCGTCGCTAAAAAACTGTTTTTT. Amino acid sequence: CASSAGVAKKLFF.

The table lists this clonotype with a few counts. This chain connects TRBV16 to TRBJ2-5; D remains unclear. CDR1 is KGHSY and CDR2 is FQNENV in the germline V gene. This CDR3 is built from 13 residues. V gave up 7 bases and J gave up 1 base, with 10 bases separating them. CDR3 sequence reads: CASTDDRQETQYF. Written as DNA, the CDR3 is TGTGCCAGCACCGACGATCGCCAAGAGACCCAGTACTTC.

The table lists this clonotype with many counts. The rearrangement joins TRBV12-3 or TRBV12-4 to TRBJ1-5; a possible D gene is TRBD1 (5 bases). With 3 bases removed from V and 6 bases from J, the gap between germline ends came to 12 bases. The CDR3 covers 14 residues. The chain's CDR3 is CASSLGGGGQPQHF. DNA of the CDR3: TGTGCCAGCAGTTTGGGGGGAGGTGGTCAGCCCCAGCATTTT.

This clonotype was recorded a few times. This chain connects TRBV18 to TRBJ2-5, with TRBD2 matching over 10 bases. The CDR3 covers 19 residues. Germline CDR1 and CDR2: KGHSH and LQKENI. The V and J ends lost 1 base and 2 bases, in that order; junction bases with no gene match: 13. CDR3 in DNA: TGTGCCAGCTCACCACTTATGGCTAGCGGGGGAATTTCGCAAGAGACCCAGTACTTC. Its protein is CASSPLMASGGISQETQYF.

This clonotype was seen many times. The J gene is TRBJ1-4, the V gene TRBV20-1, with a tentative D call TRBD1 (5 bases). This CDR3 has 12 residues. V was trimmed by 0 bases and J by 12 bases, leaving 11 bases between them. Germline assignment: CDR1 DFQATT and CDR2 SNEGSKA (reference sequence). The CDR3: CSARDSGRELFF. CDR3 sequence (DNA): TGCAGTGCTAGAGATTCGGGACGGGAACTGTTTTTT.

In this sample, this clonotype turned up a few times. CDR3 residues: CTTDTTNYGYTF. CDR3 nucleotides: TGCACCACGGACACAACTAACTATGGCTACACCTTC. The rearrangement joins TRBV20-1 to TRBJ1-2; a possible D gene is TRBD1 (5 bases). From germline, CDR1 is DFQATT and CDR2 SNEGSKA (reference sequence). There are 12 residues in the CDR3.

This clonotype appeared a few times. V usage is TRBV5-6 and J usage is TRBJ2-3, with D maybe TRBD2 (6 bases). With 1 base removed from V and 4 bases from J, the gap between germline ends came to 16 bases. CDR1 and CDR2 from the germline V gene are SGHDT and YYEEEE. This CDR3 is built from 16 residues. The CDR3 DNA sequence: TGTGCCAGCAGCTTGTGGGCTGGAGGGGTTGCAGATACGCAGTATTTT. This codes for CASSLWAGGVADTQYF.

This clonotype showed up many times. The chain uses TRBV18 and TRBJ2-1; 9 bases match TRBD1. Germline V gene data show CDR1 as KGHSH and CDR2 as LQKENI. The J segment lost 5 bases and the V segment lost 5 bases, leaving 10 bases of the junction unmatched. The length of the CDR3 is 16 residues. The chain's CDR3 is CASSSNRDRDNNEQFF. CDR3 bases: TGTGCCAGCTCATCGAACCGGGACAGGGATAACAATGAGCAGTTCTTC.